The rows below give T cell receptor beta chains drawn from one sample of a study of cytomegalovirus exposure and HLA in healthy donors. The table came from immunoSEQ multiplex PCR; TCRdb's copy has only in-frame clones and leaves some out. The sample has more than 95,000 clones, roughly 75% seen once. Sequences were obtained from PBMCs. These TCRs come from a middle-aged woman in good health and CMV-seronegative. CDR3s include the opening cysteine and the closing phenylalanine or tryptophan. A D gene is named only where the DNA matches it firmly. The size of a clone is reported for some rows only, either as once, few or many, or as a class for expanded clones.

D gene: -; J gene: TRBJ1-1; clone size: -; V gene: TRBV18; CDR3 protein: CASSPAGYNTEAFF; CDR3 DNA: TGTGCCAGCTCACCGGCAGGGTATAACACTGAAGCTTTCTTT
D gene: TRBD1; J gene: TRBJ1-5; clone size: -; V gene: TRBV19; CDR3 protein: CASSISRTGGQPQHF; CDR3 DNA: TGTGCCAGTAGTATCTCCAGAACAGGGGGACAGCCCCAGCATTTT
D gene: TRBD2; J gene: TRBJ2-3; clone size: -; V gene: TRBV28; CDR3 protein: CASSSRSGLARGTDTQYF; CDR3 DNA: TGTGCCAGCAGTTCCCGTTCCGGACTAGCTAGGGGCACAGATACGCAGTATTTT
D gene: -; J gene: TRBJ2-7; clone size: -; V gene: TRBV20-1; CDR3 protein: CSAKVGGEQYF; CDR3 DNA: TGCAGTGCCAAAGTCGGGGGCGAGCAGTACTTC
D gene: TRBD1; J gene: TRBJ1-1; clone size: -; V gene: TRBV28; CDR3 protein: CASRKTGYLNTEAFF; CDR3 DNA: TGTGCCAGCAGGAAGACAGGGTATTTGAACACTGAAGCTTTCTTT
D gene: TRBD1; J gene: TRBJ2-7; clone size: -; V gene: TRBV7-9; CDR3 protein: CSSSLGQEKLEQYF; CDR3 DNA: TGTTCCAGCTCCTTGGGACAGGAGAAGTTGGAGCAGTACTTC
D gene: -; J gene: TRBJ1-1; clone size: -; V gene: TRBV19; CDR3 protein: CASSIWQRDTEAFF; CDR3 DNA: TGTGCCAGTAGTATTTGGCAGAGGGACACTGAAGCTTTCTTT
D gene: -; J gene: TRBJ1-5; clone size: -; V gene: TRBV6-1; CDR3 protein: CASSDHADGGQPQHF; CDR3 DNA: TGTGCCAGCAGTGATCATGCAGACGGGGGTCAGCCCCAGCATTTT
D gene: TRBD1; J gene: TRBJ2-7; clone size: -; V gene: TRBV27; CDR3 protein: CASSSLDRVSYEQYF; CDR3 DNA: TGTGCCAGCAGTTCCCTGGACAGGGTCTCCTACGAGCAGTACTTC
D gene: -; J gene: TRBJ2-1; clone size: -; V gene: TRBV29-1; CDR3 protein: CSVERRDRSYNEQFF; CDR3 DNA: TGCAGCGTTGAAAGGAGGGACCGCTCCTACAATGAGCAGTTCTTC
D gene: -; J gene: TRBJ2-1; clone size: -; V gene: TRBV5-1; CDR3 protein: CASSLGSGSSYNEQFF; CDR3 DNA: TGCGCCAGCAGCCTGGGTAGCGGAAGCTCCTACAATGAGCAGTTCTTC
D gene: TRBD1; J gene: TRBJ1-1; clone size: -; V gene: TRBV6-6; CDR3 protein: CASSYPDRGLGTEAFF; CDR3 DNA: TGTGCCAGCAGTTACCCGGACAGGGGTTTGGGCACTGAAGCTTTCTTT
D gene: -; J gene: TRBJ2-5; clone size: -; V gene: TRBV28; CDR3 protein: CASSLGLRGTQYF; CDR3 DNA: TGTGCCAGCAGTTTGGGACTGAGGGGGACCCAGTACTTC
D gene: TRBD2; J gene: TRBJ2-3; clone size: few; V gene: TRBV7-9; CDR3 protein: CASSLGLADTDTQYF; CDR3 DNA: TGTGCCAGCAGCTTGGGCCTAGCGGACACAGATACGCAGTATTTT
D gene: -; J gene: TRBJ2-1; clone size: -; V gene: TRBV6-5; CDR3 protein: CASSFGGELNEQFF; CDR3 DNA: TGTGCCAGCAGTTTTGGCGGGGAGCTCAATGAGCAGTTCTTC
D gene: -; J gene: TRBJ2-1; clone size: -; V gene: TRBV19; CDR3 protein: CASGRVDFSYNEQFF; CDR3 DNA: TGTGCCAGCGGTCGGGTCGATTTCTCCTACAATGAGCAGTTCTTC
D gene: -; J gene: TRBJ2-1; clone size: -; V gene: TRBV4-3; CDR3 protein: CASSQDRAGSYNEQFF; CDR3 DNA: TGCGCCAGCAGCCAAGATCGGGCAGGGTCCTACAATGAGCAGTTCTTC
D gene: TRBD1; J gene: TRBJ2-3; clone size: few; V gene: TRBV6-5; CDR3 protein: CASSRPGQATQYF; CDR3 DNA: TGTGCCAGCAGCCGTCCCGGACAGGCCACGCAGTATTTT
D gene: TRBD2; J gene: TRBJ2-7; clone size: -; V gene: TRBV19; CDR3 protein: CASSVAGGVGLEQYF; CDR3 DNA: TGTGCCAGTAGCGTCGCGGGGGGCGTAGGTTTGGAGCAGTACTTC
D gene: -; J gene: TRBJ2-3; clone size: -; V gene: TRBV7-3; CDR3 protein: CASSLTASGTDTQYF; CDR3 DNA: TGTGCCAGCAGCTTAACGGCTAGCGGCACAGATACGCAGTATTTT
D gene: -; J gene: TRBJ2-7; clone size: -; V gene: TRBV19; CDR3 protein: CASSWDLATSSYEQYF; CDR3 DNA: TGTGCCAGTAGTTGGGACTTGGCAACTTCCTCCTACGAGCAGTACTTC
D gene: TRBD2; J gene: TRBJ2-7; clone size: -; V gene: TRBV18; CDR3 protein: CASSPQFGSGRYEQYF; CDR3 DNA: TGTGCCAGCTCACCCCAATTTGGTAGCGGGAGATACGAGCAGTACTTC